The 23 T cell receptor beta chains reported below all come from one sample, sequenced in a study of siplizumab effects on memory and regulatory T cells. No antigens are known for them. Sequencing used immunoSEQ multiplex PCR; TCRdb keeps in-frame clones, though not all of them. Of about 10,000 clones detected, more than 35% appear once; the ten largest clones hold roughly 10%. The authors cocultured the mixed lymphocyte reaction cells at 37 degrees C for 6 days. Sequencing used CFSE-low (dividing) CD8+ T cells sorted from an allogeneic mixed lymphocyte reaction. The receptors come from a human donor in good health; the cells came from an allogeneic mixed lymphocyte reaction.

This clone is medium-sized. This sequence joins TRBV7-2 and TRBJ2-4; perhaps D is TRBD1 or TRBD2 (5 bases each). CDR1 is SGHTA, CDR2 FQGNSA, per germline. This CDR3 region has 12 residues. V dropped 1 base and J dropped 8 bases, with 6 bases sitting between them. CDR3 residues: CASSLVGDIQYF. CDR3 sequence (DNA): TGTGCCAGCAGCTTAGTGGGGGACATTCAGTACTTC.

This chain links TRBV5-4 with TRBJ1-2, with a possible D match to TRBD1 (5 bases). V dropped 2 bases and J dropped 8 bases, with 19 bases sitting between them. Germline CDR1 reads SGHNT; CDR2 reads YYREEE (reference sequence). The CDR3 covers 15 residues. The CDR3 DNA is TGTGCCAGCAGCTTTACGTCCGGGGCGCGTGGAGGCTACACCTTC. It yields the protein CASSFTSGARGGYTF. Full variable domain (outside the CDR3, taken from reference TRBV5-4 and TRBJ1-2): ETGVTQSPTHLIKTRGQQVTLRCSSQSGHNTVSWYQQALGQGPQFIFQYYREEENGRGNFPPRFSGLQFPNYSSELNVNALELDDSALYLCASSFTSGARGGYTFGSGTRLTVV.

This clone is termed medium-sized. The chain is built from TRBV4-1 and TRBJ2-7; D call uncertain. Trimming stripped 2 bases from V and 2 bases from J, with 4 bases between. Germline CDR1 reads MGHRA; CDR2 reads YSYEKL. The CDR3 totals 12 residues. The CDR3 region is CASSQSAYEQYF. The CDR3 DNA reads TGCGCCAGCAGCCAATCTGCCTACGAGCAGTACTTC.

The CDR3 protein is CASSQDGAGVGPNQPQHF. Here the CDR3 DNA reads TGTGCCAGCAGCCAAGATGGCGCGGGCGTGGGTCCCAATCAGCCCCAGCATTTT. This chain links TRBV5-6 with TRBJ1-5, with D unresolved. The length of the CDR3 is 18 residues. The V gene lost 4 bases and the J gene lost 3 bases, with 23 bases spanning the gap. Germline CDR1 reads SGHDT; CDR2 reads YYEEEE.

The genes are TRBV7-3 and TRBJ1-1; weak D call: TRBD1 (6 bases). Germline CDR1 reads SGHTA; CDR2 reads FQGTGA. V lost 2 bases to trimming and J lost 1 base, with 8 bases between them. CDR3 length equals 14 residues. In DNA form, the CDR3 reads TGTGCCAGCAGCTTAGGACAGCAGAACACTGAAGCTTTCTTT. Translated, it gives CASSLGQQNTEAFF.

The gene calls are TRBV19 and TRBJ2-5; 8 nucleotides agree with TRBD1. The J call is uncertain, as TRBJ2-7 better fits the DNA end. Germline values: CDR1 LNHDA, CDR2 SQIVND (reference sequence). This CDR3 comprises 14 residues. The CDR3 DNA is TGTGCCACCTCAGGGGGACAGGTCGACTACGAGCAGTACTTC. Amino acid sequence: CATSGGQVDYEQYF.

In this sample, this clone turned up once. The chain couples TRBV6-5 to TRBJ1-3; possible D gene TRBD1, 6 bases. The CDR3 totals 14 residues. From germline, CDR1 is MNHEY and CDR2 SVGAGI. V shed 5 bases and J shed 0 bases, with 8 bases lying between them. The CDR3 nucleotides read TGTGCCAGCAGTGAGGACAGCTCTGGAAACACCATATATTTT. It is translated as CASSEDSSGNTIYF.

Judged by abundance, this clone is medium-sized. The chain carries TRBV9 and TRBJ1-6; D perhaps matches TRBD1 (6 bases). Trimming took 4 bases from V and 10 from J, leaving 15 bases between them. The germline V gene has CDR1 SGDLS and CDR2 YYNGEE. The CDR3 runs 14 residues. Here the CDR3 reads CASSSDRISSPLHF. Written as DNA, the CDR3 is TGTGCCAGCAGCTCCGACAGGATTTCCTCACCCCTCCACTTT.

V usage is TRBV11-2 and J usage is TRBJ2-7; no clear D. Germline values: CDR1 SGHAT, CDR2 FQNNGV. This CDR3 spans 15 amino acids. The V end lost 0 bases, the J end lost 6 bases, and 15 bases lay between the germline ends. The CDR3 bases are TGTGCCAGCAGCTTAGATGGTATGTGGCCGGGCGAGCAGTACTTC. As protein: CASSLDGMWPGEQYF.

This clone was found a few times. The V call is TRBV6-5, the J call TRBJ2-5, with D possibly called TRBD1 or TRBD2 (6 bases each). CDR3 length: 13 residues. Trimming pared 8 bases from V and 0 bases from J, leaving 10 bases between. CDR1 MNHEY and CDR2 SVGAGI come from the germline V gene. This CDR3 is CASHRDYQETQYF. In DNA, the CDR3 is TGTGCCAGCCACAGGGACTACCAAGAGACCCAGTACTTC.

Sample share makes this clone medium-sized. The V and J genes are TRBV6-5 and TRBJ2-1, with D hard to call. Germline assignment: CDR1 MNHEY and CDR2 SVGAGI. Trimming stripped 8 bases from V and 9 bases from J, with 17 bases between. The CDR3 is 13 residues long. In DNA, the CDR3 is TGTGCCAGCTCCCCTCTTTGGACCTTTGAGCAGTTCTTC. As protein: CASSPLWTFEQFF.

The chain combines TRBV6-1 with TRBJ1-3; D unclear. V was clipped by 3 bases and J by 0 bases, with 6 bases between them. This CDR3 is built from 14 residues. CDR1 is MNHNS, CDR2 SASEGT, per germline. The CDR3 loop reads CASSEDVSGNTIYF. In DNA form, the CDR3 reads TGTGCCAGCAGTGAGGACGTCTCTGGAAACACCATATATTTT.

This clone has just a few counts. The genes are TRBV6-6 and TRBJ2-3; 11 positions match TRBD2. Germline CDR1 and CDR2: MNHNY and SVGAGI (reference sequence). CDR3 length: 15 amino acids. V gave up 6 bases and J gave up 5 bases; unmatched junction bases: 7. The CDR3 sequence: CASSPTSGAGDTQYF. DNA for the CDR3: TGTGCCAGCAGCCCGACTAGCGGGGCGGGAGATACGCAGTATTTT.

By share, this clone counts as medium-sized. The chain recombines TRBV11-2 with TRBJ2-1; D not resolved. Trimming stripped 2 bases from V and 2 bases from J, with 10 bases between. The CDR3 is made up of 15 amino acids. CDR1 SGHAT and CDR2 FQNNGV come from the germline V gene. CDR3: CASSLIPSAYNEQFF. CDR3 nucleotides: TGTGCCAGCAGCTTAATCCCTTCAGCCTACAATGAGCAGTTCTTC.

The J gene is TRBJ2-1, the V gene TRBV7-8, with 11 bases aligning to TRBD2. CDR1 SGHVS and CDR2 FQNEAQ come from the germline V gene. This CDR3 spans 15 amino acids. J lost 7 bases, V lost 6 bases, and 8 bases had no gene match. Here the CDR3 reads CASSLLAGAVNEQFF. In DNA, the CDR3 is TGTGCCAGCAGTTTACTAGCGGGGGCTGTGAATGAGCAGTTCTTC.

This chain joins TRBV12-5 and TRBJ2-2; D not resolved. The germline gives CDR1 LGHNT, CDR2 FRNRAP. The CDR3 length is 15 residues. V lost 1 base, J lost 7 bases, and 13 bases lay in between. The CDR3 nucleotides are TGTGCTAGTGGTTTGGGTCCCTTTGGGGACGGGGAGCTGTTTTTT. Its translation: CASGLGPFGDGELFF.

The CDR3 region is CASSPTGSFYEQYF. In DNA, the CDR3 is TGTGCCAGCAGTCCAACGGGCAGCTTCTACGAGCAGTACTTC. This chain links TRBV7-9 with TRBJ2-7; D remains unclear. Trimming removed 6 bases from V and 3 bases from J, with 15 bases in between. There are 14 residues in the CDR3. The germline CDR1 and CDR2 sequences are SEHNR and FQNEAQ (reference sequence).

This chain uses TRBV11-3 with TRBJ2-7; possibly TRBD1 for D (6 bases). Germline lookup yields CDR1 SGHNT and CDR2 YENEEA. With 1 base removed from V and 3 bases from J, the gap between germline ends came to 10 bases. The CDR3 has 14 residues. The CDR3 region is CASSLGGGNYEQYF. The CDR3 region has the DNA TGTGCCAGCAGCTTAGGAGGGGGTAACTACGAGCAGTACTTC.

Relative to its sample, this clone is medium-sized (0.01 to 0.1%). This sequence joins TRBV4-1 and TRBJ2-2, with 8 bases identical to TRBD1. Germline assignment: CDR1 MGHRA and CDR2 YSYEKL. V lost 6 bases to trimming and J lost 6 bases; unmatched junction nucleotides: 0. The CDR3 covers 12 residues. The CDR3 coding sequence is TGCGCCAGCAGACAGGGGGCCGGGGAGCTGTTTTTT. Translating it yields CASRQGAGELFF.

The chain combines TRBV4-1 with TRBJ2-7; 7 nucleotides agree with TRBD2. CDR1 is MGHRA, CDR2 YSYEKL, per germline. This CDR3 is 15 amino acids long. J gave up 6 bases and V 1 base, and 9 bases lay outside the gene matches. The CDR3 DNA reads TGCGCCAGCAGCCAAGTGGGTAAAGGCGGGGGCGAGCAGTACTTC. Its translation: CASSQVGKGGGEQYF.

The rearrangement links TRBV6-5 to TRBJ2-3; no definite D call. Trimming took off 5 bases at V and 4 bases at J, with 10 bases between the two ends. This CDR3 has 13 amino acids. Germline CDR1 and CDR2: MNHEY and SVGAGI. The CDR3 coding sequence is TGTGCCAGCAGTCCGTACTTAGCAGATACGCAGTATTTT. It codes for CASSPYLADTQYF.

The gene calls are TRBV19 and TRBJ1-6; a weak D match, TRBD1 (5 bases). The CDR3 has 14 residues. The V gene's germline CDR1 is LNHDA and CDR2 SQIVND (reference sequence). Trimming removed 3 bases at V and 9 bases at J, with 12 bases between. CDR3 residues: CASSIGLGGSPLHF. In DNA form, the CDR3 reads TGTGCCAGTAGTATCGGGTTGGGGGGTTCACCCCTCCACTTT.

The chain is built from TRBV5-1 and TRBJ2-7; D unclear. V lost 0 bases to trimming and J lost 2 bases, with 6 bases between them. The germline V gene has CDR1 SGHRS and CDR2 YFSETQ. This CDR3 comprises 13 residues. The CDR3 is CASSLAQAYEQYF. The DNA for the CDR3 is TGCGCCAGCAGCTTGGCGCAGGCCTACGAGCAGTACTTC.